A single sample gave rise to the 28 T cell receptor beta chains below, sequenced in a study of kidney transplant recipient with SARS-CoV-2 infection. Using its own MiXCR run on the reads, TCRdb lists one record per CDR3 protein. The sample shows 250,000 or so distinct CDR3 sequences, around 30% of them seen only once. Sample: a blood sample, taken at baseline and on day 111 from a kidney transplant recipient. These receptors all come from a male patient in his thirties who had COVID-19 and was a kidney transplant recipient. Some T cells may have originated in the graft donor.

This clonotype has at least ten counts. The rearrangement uses TRBV24-1 and TRBJ2-3; a possible D gene is TRBD2 (5 bases). The CDR3 contains 17 residues. Trimming cost V 3 bases and J 1 base, with 16 bases left between them. Germline loops: CDR1 KGHDR, CDR2 SFDVKD. CDR3 nucleotide sequence: TGTGCCACCAGTGATCCGTTAGAGGGTAGCGGCACAGATACGCAGTATTTT. Protein product: CATSDPLEGSGTDTQYF.

Comment on this clonotype: This CDR3 is missing its conserved last phenylalanine or tryptophan, likely due to a read error. The chain employs TRBV5-6 and TRBJ1-2; 7 bases agree with TRBD1. V dropped 0 bases and J dropped 0; count of bases not matched to a gene: 11. This CDR3 has 18 residues. Germline lookup yields CDR1 SGHDT and CDR2 YYEEEE. The CDR3 loop is CASSLGQGHDLTNYGYTL. The CDR3 DNA reads as TGTGCCAGCAGCTTGGGACAGGGCCACGACTTAACTAACTATGGCTACACCCTC.

There are many counts of this clonotype. V and J are TRBV30 and TRBJ2-7; TRBD1 agrees at 9 bases. The V gene end was trimmed by 3 bases and the J gene end by 0 bases; junction bases not matched to a gene: 6. Germline CDR1 is GTSNPN and CDR2 is SVGIG (reference sequence). The CDR3 contains 15 residues. The CDR3 DNA reads TGTGCCTGGAGCTATGACAGGGGGAGCTCCTACGAGCAGTACTTC. This encodes CAWSYDRGSSYEQYF. Combining the CDR3 with reference TRBV30 and TRBJ2-7 gives the whole variable domain SQTIHQWPATLVQPVGSPLSLECTVEGTSNPNLYWYRQAAGRGLQLLFYSVGIGQISSEVPQNLSASRPQDRQFILSSKKLLLSDSGFYLCAWSYDRGSSYEQYFGPGTRLTVT.

The sample holds many counts of this clonotype. The V and J genes are TRBV6-1 and TRBJ2-3; no clear D. Germline assignment: CDR1 MNHNS and CDR2 SASEGT. The length of the CDR3 is 13 residues. Trimming stripped 1 base from V and 2 bases from J, with 4 bases between. CDR3 residues: CASSEVNTDTQYF. The CDR3 DNA reads TGTGCCAGCAGTGAAGTAAACACAGATACGCAGTATTTT.

This clonotype has at least ten counts. This chain uses TRBV12-3 or TRBV12-4 with TRBJ1-2; no reliable D call. V gave up 5 bases and J gave up 4 bases, with 23 bases separating them. There are 17 residues in the CDR3. The CDR3 sequence is CASSRQNSFRKTYGYTF. The CDR3 bases are TGTGCCAGCAGTCGTCAAAACAGCTTCCGAAAGACCTATGGCTACACCTTC.

This clonotype showed up many times. The chain employs TRBV7-2 and TRBJ2-7; D is ambiguous. From germline, CDR1 is SGHTA and CDR2 FQGNSA. The CDR3 is made up of 13 amino acids. V was shortened by 2 bases and J by 2 bases, with 7 bases between the two germline ends. CDR3 nucleotide sequence: TGTGCCAGCAGCTTATACAGAACCTACGAGCAGTACTTC. Protein sequence: CASSLYRTYEQYF. Drawing the rest from reference TRBV7-2 and TRBJ2-7, the complete variable domain is GAGVSQSPSNKVTEKGKDVELRCDPISGHTALYWYRQSLGQGLEFLIYFQGNSAPDKSGLPSDRFSAERTGGSVSTLTIQRTQQEDSAVYLCASSLYRTYEQYFGPGTRLTVT.

As to this clonotype: A read error may explain this, as a much larger clone is one base away. Lacking the conserved final phenylalanine or tryptophan, this CDR3 likely reflects a read error. The chain uses TRBV7-8 and TRBJ1-2; 9 bases are shared with TRBD1. With 2 bases clipped from V and 8 bases from J, the junction kept 9 bases outside the gene matches. The CDR3 length is 15 residues. Germline-derived CDR1 and CDR2 are SGHVS and FQNEAQ. The CDR3 DNA reads TGTGCCAGCAGCTTAACCCCGGGACAGGGTAGGGGCTACACCCTC. Translated: CASSLTPGQGRGYTL.

Notes on this clonotype: A much more abundant neighbour one base away suggests this may be a read error. V is TRBV2 and J is TRBJ1-3; D is possibly TRBD1 (5 bases). The CDR3 extends over 15 amino acids. Per germline, CDR1 SNHLY and CDR2 FYNNEI. Here the CDR3 reads CSSSENRPSGNTIYF. The DNA for the CDR3 is TGTTCCAGCAGTGAGAACAGGCCCTCTGGAAACACCATATATTTT.

The table lists this clonotype with many counts. The V and J genes are TRBV6-2 or TRBV6-3 and TRBJ1-2; unclear D gene. The CDR3 is 17 amino acids. V was shortened by 5 bases and J by 4 bases, with 23 bases between the two germline ends. Germline CDR1 reads MNHEY; CDR2 reads SVGEGT. The CDR3 sequence: CASSLRNCIGKTYGYTF. In DNA, the CDR3 is TGTGCCAGCAGTCTGAGAAACTGCATCGGAAAGACCTATGGCTACACCTTC.

At least ten counts were recorded for this clonotype. The chain links TRBV24-1 to TRBJ2-1; D ambiguous. V lost 0 bases and J lost 7, with 9 bases in between. Germline V lookup: CDR1 KGHDR, CDR2 SFDVKD. CDR3 length: 14 amino acids. The CDR3 here is CATSDLRQANEQFF. The CDR3 coding sequence is TGTGCCACCAGTGATTTGCGGCAGGCGAATGAGCAGTTCTTC.

This clonotype was observed many times. V is TRBV6-5 and J is TRBJ1-5; tentatively, D is TRBD1 (5 bases). The V end was cut by 4 bases, the J end by 7 bases, with 17 bases between. Looked up from germline, CDR1 is MNHEY and CDR2 is SVGAGI. The CDR3 loop spans 15 amino acids. The CDR3: CASSLGGGSGQPQHF. The CDR3 DNA is TGTGCCAGCAGTTTGGGGGGAGGCTCAGGGCAGCCCCAGCATTTT.

In its sample, this clonotype was seen many times. The chain combines TRBV3-1 with TRBJ1-1; tentatively, D is TRBD1 (6 bases). Per the germline V gene, CDR1 is LGHDT and CDR2 is YNNKEL (reference sequence). The CDR3 extends over 16 amino acids. The V gene lost 4 bases and the J gene lost 3 bases, with 18 bases spanning the gap. CDR3: CASSPTIGGQDTEAFF. CDR3 in DNA: TGTGCCAGCAGCCCTACTATCGGGGGGCAGGACACTGAAGCTTTCTTT.

In this sample, this clonotype turned up a few times. In DNA form, the CDR3 reads TGCGCCAGCAGCTACGGGACTAGCGCTTTCTCCTACAATGAGCAGTTCTTC. Amino acid sequence: CASSYGTSAFSYNEQFF. The chain has TRBV5-1 and TRBJ2-1; 10 bases fit TRBD2. From germline, CDR1 is SGHRS and CDR2 YFSETQ. The CDR3 is 17 amino acids. With 3 bases clipped from V and 0 bases from J, the junction kept 6 bases outside the gene matches.

In this sample, this clonotype turned up many times. This chain uses TRBV20-1 with TRBJ1-5, with TRBD1 matching over 8 bases. The ends lost 1 base at V and 2 bases at J; junction bases unmatched: 10. CDR3 length equals 17 residues. From germline, CDR1 is DFQATT and CDR2 SNEGSKA (reference sequence). CDR3 amino acids: CSARGPSDRGGNQPQHF. CDR3 nucleotides: TGCAGTGCTAGAGGGCCCTCAGACAGGGGAGGCAATCAGCCCCAGCATTTT.

A few counts support this clonotype. This rearrangement joins TRBV6-2 or TRBV6-3 to TRBJ2-1; TRBD1 might be the D (5 bases). With 6 bases removed from V and 0 bases from J, the gap between germline ends came to 12 bases. The CDR3 extends over 15 amino acids. From germline, CDR1 is MNHEY and CDR2 SVGEGT. The CDR3 here is CASRADSLSYNEQFF. As DNA, the CDR3 is TGTGCCAGCAGGGCCGACAGTCTCTCCTACAATGAGCAGTTCTTC.

This clonotype appeared many times. J is TRBJ2-7 and V is TRBV4-1; 9 bases map to TRBD2. V gave up 1 base and J gave up 6 bases; unmatched junction bases: 10. The CDR3 loop spans 16 amino acids. CDR1 and CDR2 from the germline V gene are MGHRA and YSYEKL. The CDR3 loop reads CASSQGGGAEIGEQYF. The CDR3 DNA reads TGCGCCAGCAGCCAAGGCGGGGGGGCGGAGATCGGCGAGCAGTACTTC.

There are many counts of this clonotype. V usage is TRBV18 and J usage is TRBJ1-1; D is uncertain. The CDR3 totals 15 residues. V was cut by 6 bases and J by 2 bases, with 16 bases left in between. Germline V gene lookup returns CDR1 KGHSH and CDR2 LQKENI. CDR3 in DNA: TGTGCCAGCTCTCGTGATCAACAGTTTAACACTGAAGCTTTCTTT. Its translation is CASSRDQQFNTEAFF.

This clonotype was recorded many times. The V gene is TRBV3-1, the J gene TRBJ1-1, with D possibly TRBD1 on 6 matching bases. The CDR3 sequence is 14 residues long. Germline V gene data show CDR1 as LGHDT and CDR2 as YNNKEL (reference sequence). Trimming shortened V by 5 bases and J by 1 base, and 11 bases separated the two germline ends. The CDR3 sequence is CASSTGHRNTEAFF. As DNA, the CDR3 is TGTGCCAGCAGCACGGGACATAGGAACACTGAAGCTTTCTTT.

This chain uses TRBV5-6 with TRBJ2-5, with TRBD2 matching 10 bases. Germline V gene data show CDR1 as SGHDT and CDR2 as YYEEEE. J gave up 5 bases and V 0 bases, and 10 bases lay outside the gene matches. The CDR3 totals 17 residues. CDR3 bases: TGTGCCAGCAGCTTGGGGGGGCTAGCGGGAGCTAGGGAGACCCAGTACTTC. Translated: CASSLGGLAGARETQYF.

The sample holds a few counts of this clonotype. This chain links TRBV6-5 with TRBJ2-1; D call uncertain. Trimming took off 5 bases at V and 7 bases at J, with 9 bases between the two ends. The CDR3 runs to 12 residues. Germline V gene sequence: CDR1 MNHEY, CDR2 SVGAGI. The CDR3: CASSPTWNEQFF. CDR3 DNA: TGTGCCAGCAGTCCCACATGGAATGAGCAGTTCTTC.

The table lists this clonotype with many counts. This chain connects TRBV7-2 to TRBJ2-2; D gene uncertain. CDR1 and CDR2 from the germline V gene are SGHTA and FQGNSA. The CDR3 is 14 residues long. With 3 bases removed from V and 4 bases from J, the gap between germline ends came to 9 bases. CDR3 residues: CASSLKRGTGELFF. The DNA for the CDR3 is TGTGCCAGCAGCTTGAAGCGTGGCACCGGGGAGCTGTTTTTT. Combining the CDR3 with reference TRBV7-2 and TRBJ2-2 gives the whole variable domain GAGVSQSPSNKVTEKGKDVELRCDPISGHTALYWYRQSLGQGLEFLIYFQGNSAPDKSGLPSDRFSAERTGGSVSTLTIQRTQQEDSAVYLCASSLKRGTGELFFGEGSRLTVL.

Ten or more counts support this clonotype. This chain uses TRBV28 with TRBJ1-6; no clear D gene. Per germline, CDR1 MDHEN and CDR2 SYDVKM. The CDR3 is made up of 13 amino acids. The ends were cut back, 2 bases at V and 11 bases at J, with 10 bases in the middle. The CDR3 DNA sequence: TGTGCCAGCAGTTTAGACCCCACACCACCCCTCCACTTT. This encodes CASSLDPTPPLHF.

Points on this clonotype: A much more abundant neighbour one base away suggests this may be a read error. V gene TRBV7-3 combines with J gene TRBJ2-2; D perhaps matches TRBD2 (6 bases). This CDR3 spans 14 amino acids. Per germline, CDR1 SGHTA and CDR2 FQGTGA. CDR3 nucleotides: TGTGCCAGCAGCTTATTTGGGGTCACCGGGGGGCTGTTTTTT. This sequence encodes CASSLFGVTGGLFF.

This clonotype was observed once. Given a much more abundant clone one base away, this may be a read error. This chain links TRBV27 with TRBJ2-5; D may be TRBD1 (6 bases). This CDR3 has 16 amino acids. Germline CDR1 is MNHEY and CDR2 is SMNVEV (reference sequence). As DNA, the CDR3 is TGTGCCAGCAGTCAACGCCCACTTGGGGGCTCCTACGAGCAGTGCTTC. This gives the protein CASSQRPLGGSYEQCF.

This clonotype was detected ten times or more. The chain is built from TRBV7-4 and TRBJ1-2; no definite D call. Germline V lookup: CDR1 SGHVT, CDR2 SQSDAQ. V was trimmed by 2 bases and J by 4 bases, leaving 20 bases between them. This CDR3 has 17 residues. CDR3 loop: CASSLFTSARKTYGYTF. DNA of the CDR3: TGTGCCAGCAGCTTATTTACTTCAGCTCGAAAGACCTATGGCTACACCTTC.

This clonotype occurred many times. This sequence joins TRBV11-3 and TRBJ1-5; the D gene is possibly TRBD1 (5 bases). The CDR3 totals 15 residues. V was clipped by 6 bases and J by 5 bases, with 17 bases between them. The germline gives CDR1 SGHNT, CDR2 YENEEA. This CDR3 reads CASRQKQGRDQPQHF. CDR3 bases: TGTGCCAGCAGACAAAAGCAGGGTAGGGATCAGCCCCAGCATTTT.

As for this clonotype: A much larger clone differs by one base, so this may be a read error. The genes are TRBV7-2 and TRBJ1-1; 7 nucleotides agree with TRBD1. With 4 bases clipped from V and 4 bases from J, the junction kept 3 bases outside the gene matches. Per germline, CDR1 SGHTA and CDR2 FQGNSA. The CDR3 loop spans 13 amino acids. CDR3 region: CASSSAGGTEAFF. CDR3 in DNA: TGTGCCAGCAGCTCCGCAGGGGGCACTGAAGCTTTCTTT.

This clonotype was recorded at least ten times. This chain uses TRBV7-9 with TRBJ2-5, with TRBD1 matching 11 bases. CDR1 is SEHNR and CDR2 is FQNEAQ in the germline V gene (reference sequence). The CDR3 is 17 amino acids. The V gene end was trimmed by 4 bases and the J gene end by 4 bases; junction bases not matched to a gene: 11. The CDR3 DNA reads TGTGCCAGCAGCTCTAGAGACGGACAGGGGGCAGGAGAGACCCAGTACTTC. It translates to CASSSRDGQGAGETQYF.